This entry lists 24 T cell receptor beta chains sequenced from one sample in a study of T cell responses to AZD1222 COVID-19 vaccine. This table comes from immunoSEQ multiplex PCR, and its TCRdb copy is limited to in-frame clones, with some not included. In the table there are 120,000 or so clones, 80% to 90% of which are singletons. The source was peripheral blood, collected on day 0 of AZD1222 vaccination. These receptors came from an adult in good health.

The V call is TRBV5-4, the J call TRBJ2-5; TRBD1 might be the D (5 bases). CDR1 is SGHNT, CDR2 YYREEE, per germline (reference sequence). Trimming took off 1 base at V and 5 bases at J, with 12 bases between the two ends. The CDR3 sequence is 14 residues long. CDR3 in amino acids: CASSLQGFSETQYF. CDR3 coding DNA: TGTGCCAGCAGCTTGCAGGGATTTTCGGAGACCCAGTACTTC.

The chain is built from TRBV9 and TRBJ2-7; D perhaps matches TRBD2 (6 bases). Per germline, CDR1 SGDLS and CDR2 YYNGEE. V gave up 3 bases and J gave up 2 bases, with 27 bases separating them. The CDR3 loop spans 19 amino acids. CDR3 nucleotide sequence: TGTGCCAGCAGCGCCGGTCGTCGGGCCAAGATCGGGAGCACCTACGAGCAGTACTTC. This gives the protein CASSAGRRAKIGSTYEQYF. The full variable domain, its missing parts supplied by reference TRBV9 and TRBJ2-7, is DSGVTQTPKHLITATGQRVTLRCSPRSGDLSVYWYQQSLDQGLQFLIQYYNGEERAKGNILERFSAQQFPDLHSELNLSSLELGDSALYFCASSAGRRAKIGSTYEQYFGPGTRLTVT.

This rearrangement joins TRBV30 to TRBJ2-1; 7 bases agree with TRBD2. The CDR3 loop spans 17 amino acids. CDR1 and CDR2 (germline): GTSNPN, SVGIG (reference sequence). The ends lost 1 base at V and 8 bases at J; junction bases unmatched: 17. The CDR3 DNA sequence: TGTGCCTGGAGTGCCCCCGAAATTCGCGGGAGATCCGATGAGCAGTTCTTC. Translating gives CAWSAPEIRGRSDEQFF.

The CDR3 region has the DNA TGTGCCAGCAGTGAGGAGGGGTTGATATGGAACACTGAAGCTTTCTTT. It codes for CASSEEGLIWNTEAFF. The rearrangement uses TRBV25-1 and TRBJ1-1; maybe TRBD1 (5 bases). The CDR3 sequence is 16 residues long. Deletions cut 3 bases from V and 1 base from J, with 15 bases between. The germline V gene encodes CDR1 MGHDK and CDR2 SYGVNS.

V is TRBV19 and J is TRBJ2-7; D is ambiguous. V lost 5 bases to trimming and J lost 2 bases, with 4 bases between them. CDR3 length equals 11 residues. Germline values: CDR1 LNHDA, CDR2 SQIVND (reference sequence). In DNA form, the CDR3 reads TGTGCCAGTAGTGGGACCTACGAGCAGTACTTC. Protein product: CASSGTYEQYF.

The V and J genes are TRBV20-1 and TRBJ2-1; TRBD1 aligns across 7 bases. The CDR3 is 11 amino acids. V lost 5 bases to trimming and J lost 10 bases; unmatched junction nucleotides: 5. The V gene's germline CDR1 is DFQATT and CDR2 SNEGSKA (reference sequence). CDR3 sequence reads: CSARQGWEQFF. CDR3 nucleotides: TGCAGTGCTCGACAGGGCTGGGAGCAGTTCTTC.

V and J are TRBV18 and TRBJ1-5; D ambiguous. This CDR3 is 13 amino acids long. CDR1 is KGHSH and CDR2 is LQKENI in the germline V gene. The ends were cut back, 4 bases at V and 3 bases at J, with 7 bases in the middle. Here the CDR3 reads CASSLGHNQPQHF. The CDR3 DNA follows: TGTGCCAGCTCACTGGGTCACAATCAGCCCCAGCATTTT.

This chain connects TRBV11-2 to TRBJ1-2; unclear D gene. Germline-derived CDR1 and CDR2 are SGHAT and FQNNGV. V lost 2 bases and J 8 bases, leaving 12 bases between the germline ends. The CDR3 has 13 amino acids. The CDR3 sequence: CASSLPYLGGYTF. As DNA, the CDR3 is TGTGCCAGCAGCTTACCCTATCTGGGGGGCTACACCTTC.

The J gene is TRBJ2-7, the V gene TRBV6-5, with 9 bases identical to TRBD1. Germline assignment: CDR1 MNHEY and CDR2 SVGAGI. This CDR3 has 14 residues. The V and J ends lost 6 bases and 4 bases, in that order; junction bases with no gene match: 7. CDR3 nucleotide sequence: TGTGCCAGCAGCCGACCGGGACAGGGTTACGAGCAGTACTTC. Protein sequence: CASSRPGQGYEQYF.

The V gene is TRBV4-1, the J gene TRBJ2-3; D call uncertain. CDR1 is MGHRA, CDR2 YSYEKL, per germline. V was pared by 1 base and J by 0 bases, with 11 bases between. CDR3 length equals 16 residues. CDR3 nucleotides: TGCGCCAGCAGCCAAGCCCACGGCTATAGCACAGATACGCAGTATTTT. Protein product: CASSQAHGYSTDTQYF.

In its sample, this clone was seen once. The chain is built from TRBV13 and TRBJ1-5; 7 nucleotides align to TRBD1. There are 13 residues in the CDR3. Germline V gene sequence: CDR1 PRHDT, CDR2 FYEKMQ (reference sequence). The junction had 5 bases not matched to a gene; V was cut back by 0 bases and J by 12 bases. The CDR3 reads CASSLGRGGFQHF. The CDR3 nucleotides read TGTGCCAGCAGCTTAGGCCGAGGGGGCTTCCAGCATTTT.

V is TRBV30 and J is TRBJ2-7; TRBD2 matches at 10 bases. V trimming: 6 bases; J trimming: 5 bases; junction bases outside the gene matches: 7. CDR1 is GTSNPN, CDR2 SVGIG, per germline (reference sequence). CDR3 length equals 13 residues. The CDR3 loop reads CACDGTSENEQYF. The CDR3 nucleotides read TGTGCCTGCGACGGGACTAGCGAAAACGAGCAGTACTTC. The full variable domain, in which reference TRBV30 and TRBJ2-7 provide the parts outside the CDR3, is SQTIHQWPATLVQPVGSPLSLECTVEGTSNPNLYWYRQAAGRGLQLLFYSVGIGQISSEVPQNLSASRPQDRQFILSSKKLLLSDSGFYLCACDGTSENEQYFGPGTRLTVT.

This chain's CDR3 is CASSFGTGGYNTEAFF. The CDR3 coding sequence is TGTGCCAGCAGCTTTGGGACAGGGGGCTATAACACTGAAGCTTTCTTT. The genes are TRBV5-6 and TRBJ1-1; TRBD1 matches 12 bases. This CDR3 comprises 16 residues. With 2 bases clipped from V and 2 bases from J, the junction kept 4 bases outside the gene matches. Germline CDR1 SGHDT, CDR2 YYEEEE.

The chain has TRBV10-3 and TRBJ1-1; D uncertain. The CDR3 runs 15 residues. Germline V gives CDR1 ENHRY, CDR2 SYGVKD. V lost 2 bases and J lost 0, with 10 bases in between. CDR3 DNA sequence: TGTGCCATCAGTGAGGGACGGGGAATGAACACTGAAGCTTTCTTT. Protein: CAISEGRGMNTEAFF.

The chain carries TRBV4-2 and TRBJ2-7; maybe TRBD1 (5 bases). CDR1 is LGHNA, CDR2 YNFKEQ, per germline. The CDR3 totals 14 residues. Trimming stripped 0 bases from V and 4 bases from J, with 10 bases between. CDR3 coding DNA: TGTGCCAGCAGCCAAGACAGGGTTGCTTACGAGCAGTACTTC. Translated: CASSQDRVAYEQYF.

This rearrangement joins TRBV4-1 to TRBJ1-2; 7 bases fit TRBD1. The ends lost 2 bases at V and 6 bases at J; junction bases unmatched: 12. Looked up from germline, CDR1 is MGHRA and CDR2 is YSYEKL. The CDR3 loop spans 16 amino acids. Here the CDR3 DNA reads TGCGCCAGCAGCCAATACAGGGGACCCGTACGGGATGGCTACACCTTC. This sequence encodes CASSQYRGPVRDGYTF.

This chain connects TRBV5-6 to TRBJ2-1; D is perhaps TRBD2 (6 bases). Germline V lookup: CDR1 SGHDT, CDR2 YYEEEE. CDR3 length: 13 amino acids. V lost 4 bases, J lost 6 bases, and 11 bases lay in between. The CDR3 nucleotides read TGTGCCAGCAGCCCGGGAGCTTTCAATGAGCAGTTCTTC. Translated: CASSPGAFNEQFF. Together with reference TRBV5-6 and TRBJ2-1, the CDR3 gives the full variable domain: DAGVTQSPTHLIKTRGQQVTLRCSPKSGHDTVSWYQQALGQGPQFIFQYYEEEERQRGNFPDRFSGHQFPNYSSELNVNALLLGDSALYLCASSPGAFNEQFFGPGTRLTVL.

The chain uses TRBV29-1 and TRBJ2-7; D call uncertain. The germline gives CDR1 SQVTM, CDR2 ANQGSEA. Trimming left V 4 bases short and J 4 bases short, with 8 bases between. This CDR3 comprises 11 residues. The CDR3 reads CSVVLGYEQYF. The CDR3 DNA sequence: TGCAGCGTTGTTCTCGGGTACGAGCAGTACTTC.

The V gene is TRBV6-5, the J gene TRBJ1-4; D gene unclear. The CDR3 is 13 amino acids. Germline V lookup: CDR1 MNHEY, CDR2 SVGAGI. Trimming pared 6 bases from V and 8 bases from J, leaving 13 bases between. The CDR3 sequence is CASREGLGEKLFF. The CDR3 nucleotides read TGTGCCAGCAGAGAGGGTCTAGGAGAAAAACTGTTTTTT.

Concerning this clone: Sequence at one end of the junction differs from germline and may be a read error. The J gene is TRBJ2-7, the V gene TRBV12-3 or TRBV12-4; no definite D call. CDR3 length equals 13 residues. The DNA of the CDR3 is TGTGCCAGCAGTTTACGGGTACTCTACGAGCATTACTTC. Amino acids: CASSLRVLYEHYF.

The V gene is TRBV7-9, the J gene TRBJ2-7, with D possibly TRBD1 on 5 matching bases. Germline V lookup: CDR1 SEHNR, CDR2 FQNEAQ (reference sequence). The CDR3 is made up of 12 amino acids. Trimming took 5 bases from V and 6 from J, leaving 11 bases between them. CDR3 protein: CASSPIGVEQYF. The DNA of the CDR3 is TGTGCCAGCAGCCCGATAGGGGTCGAGCAGTACTTC. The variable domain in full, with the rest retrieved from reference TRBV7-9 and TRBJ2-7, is DTGVSQNPRHKITKRGQNVTFRCDPISEHNRLYWYRQTLGQGPEFLTYFQNEAQLEKSRLLSDRFSAERPKGSFSTLEIQRTEQGDSAMYLCASSPIGVEQYFGPGTRLTVT.

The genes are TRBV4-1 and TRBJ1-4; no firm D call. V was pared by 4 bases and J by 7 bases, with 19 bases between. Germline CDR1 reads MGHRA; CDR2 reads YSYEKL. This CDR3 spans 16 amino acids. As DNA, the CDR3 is TGCGCCAGCAGCCGTTTAGGTACAGCCGGAGGTGAAAAACTGTTTTTT. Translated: CASSRLGTAGGEKLFF.

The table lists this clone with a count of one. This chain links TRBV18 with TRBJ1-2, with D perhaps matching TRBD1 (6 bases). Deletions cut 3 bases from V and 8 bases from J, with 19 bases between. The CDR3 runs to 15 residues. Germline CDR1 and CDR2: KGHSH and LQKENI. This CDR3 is CASSPPGRGAAGYTF. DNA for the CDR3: TGTGCCAGCTCACCCCCTGGGCGGGGGGCCGCGGGCTACACCTTC.

Here the CDR3 DNA reads TGTGCCATCAGTGAGGTGTTGGGACTAGCGGGAGACACCGGGGAGCTGTTTTTT. As protein: CAISEVLGLAGDTGELFF. The rearrangement uses TRBV10-3 and TRBJ2-2; TRBD2 aligns across 14 bases. The CDR3 is made up of 18 amino acids. V was pared by 2 bases and J by 3 bases, with 5 bases of the junction left unmatched. Germline loops: CDR1 ENHRY, CDR2 SYGVKD.